This TCR beta chain was sequenced for a study of T-cell reconstitution after alpha-beta-depleted transplantation in children. CDR1 is ENHRY and CDR2 is SYGVKD in the germline V gene. CDR3 size: 13 residues. V lost 6 bases and J 3 bases, leaving 11 bases between the germline ends. Ten or more counts support this clonotype. The TCRbeta library incorporated unique molecular identifiers. One entry per CDR3 protein, called by TCRdb with MiXCR from the PCR reads. The sample lists about 91,000 distinct CDR3 sequences; 7% to 9% were seen once. This receptor was identified in a human donor who donated a stem cell graft to a child with congenital amegakaryocytic thrombocytopenia. The chain couples TRBV10-3 to TRBJ1-1, with a weak D call TRBD1 (6 bases). The material sequenced was PBMCs from the stem cell graft donor, taken from the stem cell graft. The CDR3 loop is CAISKAGDTEAFF. The DNA of the CDR3 is TGTGCCATCAGCAAGGCAGGGGACACTGAAGCTTTCTTT.